Listed below are T cell receptor beta chains from one sample, sequenced in a study of blood T cell repertoires in COVID-19. Method: immunoSEQ multiplex PCR; TCRdb's copy keeps in-frame clones and lacks some. The table lists 150,000 to 200,000 clones, around 80% of them singletons, with approximately 19% in the top ten. The sequencing sample was made of peripheral blood. All receptors derive from a woman older than 75 with acute or convalescent COVID-19. CDR3s include the opening cysteine and the closing phenylalanine or tryptophan. The D gene is left open where the match is weak. The size of a clone is reported for some rows only, either as once, few or many, or as a class for expanded clones.

v_gene	d_gene	abundance	j_gene	CDR3nt	CDR3aa
TRBV7-9	NA	few	TRBJ1-1	TGTGCCAGCAGCTGGCAGGGATTGAACACTGAAGCTTTCTTT	CASSWQGLNTEAFF
TRBV19	NA	NA	TRBJ2-5	TGTGCCAGTAGCCCCTTCGGGACAAGTGGGGAGACCCAGTACTTC	CASSPFGTSGETQYF
TRBV12-3/TRBV12-4	NA	NA	TRBJ2-2	TGTGCCAGCAGTGGGGACTTCCCCGGGGAGCTGTTTTTT	CASSGDFPGELFF
TRBV5-1	NA	NA	TRBJ2-1	TGCGCCAGCAGCTTGGGAGGGCTCAGCTCCTACAATGAGCAGTTCTTC	CASSLGGLSSYNEQFF
TRBV10-3	NA	NA	TRBJ2-7	TGTGCCATCAGCCCTTTAGGGGCCTACGAGCAGTACTTC	CAISPLGAYEQYF
TRBV28	TRBD2	NA	TRBJ2-2	TGTGCCAGCAGTTCCCCGGGTAGCGGGAGGGAGCTGTTTTTT	CASSSPGSGRELFF
TRBV5-6	TRBD1	once	TRBJ1-2	TGTGCCAGCAGGAGGAGGGACAGAGGGGATGGCTACACCTTC	CASRRRDRGDGYTF
TRBV6-2/TRBV6-3	NA	NA	TRBJ1-1	TGTGCCAGCAGTTCGCCTAGCCAGGCTCGGAGGTCCCGGAACACTGAAGCTTTCTTT	CASSSPSQARRSRNTEAFF
TRBV13	TRBD2	NA	TRBJ2-1	TGTGCCAGCAGCTTAATCACTAGCGGGAGGTACAATGAGCAGTTCTTC	CASSLITSGRYNEQFF
TRBV9	NA	NA	TRBJ2-4	TGTGCCAGCGGAGGTGGTACCAAAAACATTCAGTACTTC	CASGGGTKNIQYF
TRBV19	TRBD2	NA	TRBJ2-3	TGTGCCAGTAGCGCACGGGCTCCCGGGACTAGCGGGAGTACAGATACGCAGTATTTT	CASSARAPGTSGSTDTQYF
TRBV7-2	TRBD2	NA	TRBJ2-5	TGTGCCAGCAGCCGCGGACTAGCGGGCGTCCAAGAGACCCAGTACTTC	CASSRGLAGVQETQYF
TRBV11-3	NA	once	TRBJ1-3	TGTGCCAGCAGCTCCGGTTCGGGAAACACCATATATTTT	CASSSGSGNTIYF
TRBV21-1	NA	NA	TRBJ2-3	TGTGCCAGCAGCAAAGAAGGGCTAGCGGGAGAGGGGAGGACTAGCACAGATACGCAGTATTTT	CASSKEGLAGEGRTSTDTQYF
TRBV13	TRBD2	NA	TRBJ2-5	TGTGCCAGCAGCTCGGGGGGGGAGACCCAGTACTTC	CASSSGGETQYF
TRBV9	NA	NA	TRBJ2-3	TGTGCCAGCAGCGTAGACGCTAGTAGGACAGATACGCAGTATTTT	CASSVDASRTDTQYF
TRBV18	NA	NA	TRBJ2-3	TGTGCCAGCTCACCACCGAGGGTGGGCACAGATACGCAGTATTTT	CASSPPRVGTDTQYF
TRBV24-1	NA	NA	TRBJ2-7	TGTGCCACCAGTGTAGGGCAGGGGGGCGAGCAGTACTTC	CATSVGQGGEQYF
TRBV19	NA	NA	TRBJ1-5	TGTGCCAGTAGTGGCCTAAGCGGCAATCAGCCCCAGCATTTT	CASSGLSGNQPQHF
TRBV2	TRBD1	NA	TRBJ1-2	TGTGCCAGCAGGGAGTCAGGGGGGAACTATGGCTACACCTTC	CASRESGGNYGYTF
TRBV29-1	NA	NA	TRBJ2-3	TGCAGCGTTGAAGGCAGTCTCGTCGGCGGGAACACAGATACGCAGTATTTT	CSVEGSLVGGNTDTQYF